This T cell receptor beta chain was captured by sequencing in a study of OX40 agonist ivuxolimab in advanced cancers. Germline V gives CDR1 SNHLY, CDR2 FYNNEI. This CDR3 is built from 15 residues. V lost 4 bases and J lost 7; bases outside the gene matches: 9. Sampling times: baseline, cycle 4 day 1, cycle 7 day 1. Assay: immunoSEQ multiplex PCR; the TCRdb copy retains only in-frame clones and omits some. The sample consists of under 90,000 clones, about four fifths of them appearing once. This TCR was recovered from an adult with an advanced solid tumor such as melanoma, head and neck, liver or kidney cancer. The V and J genes are TRBV2 and TRBJ2-3, with 9 bases identical to TRBD1. Sequenced material: CD4+ or CD8+ T cells sorted from blood, taken in a trial of the OX40 agonist ivuxolimab. This CDR3 reads CASSGGQGYLNTQYF. CDR3 DNA: TGTGCCAGCAGTGGGGGACAGGGTTATCTCAATACGCAGTATTTT.